Each of the 23 T cell receptor beta chains below was sequenced from the same sample in a study of human T cells and chemical hapten exposure. TCRdb re-derived calls from the RACE reads in MiXCR, one entry per CDR3 protein. The data show about 81,000 distinct CDR3 sequences, roughly 10% seen once. The time point here: patch test 2, 6 weeks after DPC sensitization. Treatment defined: therapeutic diphenylcyclopropenone sensitization with weekly scalp DPC. Sequenced here: whole blood, sampled in connection with sensitization to the hapten diphenylcyclopropenone (DPC). These receptors came from a woman aged 25 to 39 with alopecia areata. Some clones in this sample may be carry-over from other donors' samples.

This clonotype has a count of ten or more. The chain links TRBV5-6 to TRBJ2-5; TRBD2 agrees at 9 bases. The CDR3 totals 15 residues. The V segment lost 1 base and the J segment 5 bases; nucleotides outside the gene matches: 6. Germline V gene sequence: CDR1 SGHDT, CDR2 YYEEEE. The CDR3 sequence: CASSLNSGGGETQYF. The CDR3 DNA follows: TGTGCCAGCAGCTTGAATAGCGGGGGCGGGGAGACCCAGTACTTC.

This clonotype was recorded at least ten times. In DNA form, the CDR3 reads TGTGCCAGCAGCCTGGGGGAGGGTTCTTCTGGCTACACCTTC. Amino acids: CASSLGEGSSGYTF. This chain joins TRBV6-1 and TRBJ1-2; possible D gene TRBD1, 5 bases. This CDR3 comprises 14 residues. Germline V gene sequence: CDR1 MNHNS, CDR2 SASEGT. V lost 6 bases to trimming and J lost 7 bases, with 18 bases between them.

At least ten counts were recorded for this clonotype. The chain recombines TRBV27 with TRBJ1-2, with 9 positions matching TRBD1. CDR1 and CDR2 (germline): MNHEY, SMNVEV (reference sequence). After removal of 3 bases from V and 2 bases from J, the junction contained 4 bases not matched to a gene. This CDR3 spans 15 amino acids. CDR3 bases: TGTGCCAGCAGTTTCGGGGGACAGGGAAACTATGGCTACACCTTC. Amino acid sequence: CASSFGGQGNYGYTF.

V and J are TRBV28 and TRBJ1-4; TRBD1 is a possible D gene (6 bases). The germline V gene has CDR1 MDHEN and CDR2 SYDVKM. The CDR3 runs to 14 residues. V was trimmed by 5 bases and J by 7 bases, leaving 14 bases between them. The CDR3 here is CASSPGTLREKLFF. Written as DNA, the CDR3 is TGTGCCAGCAGTCCCGGGACATTGCGTGAAAAACTGTTTTTT.

This clonotype was found a few times. The rearrangement joins TRBV7-9 to TRBJ1-6, with 7 positions matching TRBD1. V was clipped by 2 bases and J by 1 base; unmatched bases: 5. This CDR3 comprises 17 residues. The V gene's germline CDR1 is SEHNR and CDR2 FQNEAQ (reference sequence). CDR3 region: CASSLQGGVSYNSPLHF. The CDR3 region has the DNA TGTGCCAGCAGCTTACAAGGGGGCGTGTCCTATAATTCACCCCTCCACTTT.

The table lists this clonotype with many counts. The gene calls are TRBV12-3 or TRBV12-4 and TRBJ2-2; D is perhaps TRBD1 (5 bases). Trimming stripped 3 bases from V and 6 bases from J, with 8 bases between. The CDR3 spans 13 residues. CDR3 amino acids: CASSLWGAGELFF. CDR3 DNA: TGTGCCAGCAGTTTGTGGGGCGCCGGGGAGCTGTTTTTT.

Ten or more counts support this clonotype. The chain is built from TRBV28 and TRBJ1-1; no firm D call. Germline CDR1 and CDR2: MDHEN and SYDVKM. The CDR3 extends over 18 amino acids. Trimming left V 3 bases short and J 0 bases short, with 20 bases between. This CDR3 reads CASSFAGWAAALNTEAFF. DNA of the CDR3: TGTGCCAGCAGTTTCGCCGGTTGGGCAGCGGCTTTGAACACTGAAGCTTTCTTT. Full variable domain (outside the CDR3, taken from reference TRBV28 and TRBJ1-1): DVKVTQSSRYLVKRTGEKVFLECVQDMDHENMFWYRQDPGLGLRLIYFSYDVKMKEKGDIPEGYSVSREKKERFSLILESASTNQTSMYLCASSFAGWAAALNTEAFFGQGTRLTVV.

The rearrangement links TRBV7-2 to TRBJ1-1, with D maybe TRBD1 (5 bases). Between the trimmed V and J ends, which lost 0 bases and 0 bases, there was a span of 8 bases. This CDR3 is built from 15 residues. The V gene's germline CDR1 is SGHTA and CDR2 FQGNSA. This chain's CDR3 is CASSLARGMNTEAFF. The CDR3 DNA sequence: TGTGCCAGCAGCTTAGCGAGGGGAATGAACACTGAAGCTTTCTTT.

This chain links TRBV6-2 or TRBV6-3 with TRBJ1-1; no clear D. The V gene's germline CDR1 is MNHEY and CDR2 SVGEGT. This CDR3 contains 11 residues. The V end was cut by 6 bases, the J end by 4 bases, with 6 bases between. CDR3 amino acids: CASRDLTEAFF. CDR3 in DNA: TGTGCCAGCAGGGACCTCACTGAAGCTTTCTTT.

The genes are TRBV29-1 and TRBJ2-7, with D possibly being TRBD1 (6 bases). Trimming removed 4 bases from V and 1 base from J, with 11 bases in between. CDR1 and CDR2 from the germline V gene are SQVTM and ANQGSEA. The CDR3 is 13 amino acids. CDR3: CSVGQGQSYEQYF. The CDR3 nucleotides are TGCAGCGTTGGTCAGGGACAATCCTACGAGCAGTACTTC.

There are many counts of this clonotype. The rearrangement uses TRBV7-3 and TRBJ2-3; D unclear. V lost 1 base and J lost 0, with 5 bases in between. The CDR3 spans 14 residues. CDR1 SGHTA and CDR2 FQGTGA come from the germline V gene. The CDR3 region has the DNA TGTGCCAGCAGCTTAATGGGTAGCACAGATACGCAGTATTTT. Encoded protein: CASSLMGSTDTQYF.

This clonotype was picked up many times. The J gene is TRBJ1-2, the V gene TRBV30, with a tentative D call TRBD1 (5 bases). Trimming took 4 bases from V and 4 from J, leaving 13 bases between them. The CDR3 is 13 residues long. The germline gives CDR1 GTSNPN, CDR2 SVGIG (reference sequence). As DNA, the CDR3 is TGTGCCTGGACCGGGGGTAGGACCTATGGCTACACCTTC. Translation gives CAWTGGRTYGYTF.

This chain joins TRBV20-1 and TRBJ2-3; unclear D gene. Germline values: CDR1 DFQATT, CDR2 SNEGSKA (reference sequence). The CDR3 runs 13 residues. Between the trimmed V and J ends, which lost 0 bases and 5 bases, there was a span of 9 bases. The CDR3 DNA reads as TGCAGTGCTAGAGAGGCGGCTTTAGATACGCAGTATTTT. It encodes CSAREAALDTQYF.

The genes are TRBV28 and TRBJ2-7; D is unresolved. The V and J ends lost 7 bases and 2 bases respectively, with 9 bases between them. Germline V gene sequence: CDR1 MDHEN, CDR2 SYDVKM. The CDR3 is 12 amino acids. The CDR3 DNA is TGTGCCAGCAAAGGTCTTGCCTACGAGCAGTACTTC. Protein product: CASKGLAYEQYF.

The V and J genes are TRBV7-3 and TRBJ2-5, with D unresolved. Germline V gene data show CDR1 as SGHTA and CDR2 as FQGTGA. The CDR3 runs to 13 residues. V was trimmed by 3 bases and J by 5 bases, leaving 10 bases between them. CDR3 in DNA: TGTGCCAGCAGCTTCAACCAAGGGGAGACCCAGTACTTC. It codes for CASSFNQGETQYF.

This clonotype appeared many times. This chain connects TRBV7-6 to TRBJ2-5; D unresolved. V lost 5 bases, J lost 5 bases, and 12 bases lay in between. CDR1 and CDR2 (germline): SGHVS, FNYEAQ. The CDR3 is made up of 13 amino acids. The DNA of the CDR3 is TGTGCCAGCAGCGTGAGAATCGGGGAGACCCAGTACTTC. Protein: CASSVRIGETQYF.

This clonotype was detected a few times. This sequence joins TRBV27 and TRBJ2-5; D remains unclear. This CDR3 comprises 13 residues. V lost 4 bases and J lost 13, with 19 bases in between. In germline, CDR1 is MNHEY, CDR2 SMNVEV (reference sequence). The CDR3, as DNA: TGTGCCAGCAGTTCCCCCCCCGACTTACGCCGGTACTTC. It codes for CASSSPPDLRRYF.

This clonotype was seen many times. Here the CDR3 DNA reads TGCAGTGCTACCGACAGGGTTTATGGCTACACCTTC. Protein: CSATDRVYGYTF. The J gene is TRBJ1-2, the V gene TRBV20-1; 7 positions agree with TRBD1. V trimming: 4 bases; J trimming: 5 bases; junction bases outside the gene matches: 4. CDR3 size: 12 residues. Germline V lookup: CDR1 DFQATT, CDR2 SNEGSKA (reference sequence).

This clonotype was detected many times. The chain couples TRBV4-3 to TRBJ2-3, with a tentative D call TRBD2 (5 bases). Trimming took 0 bases from V and 7 from J, leaving 14 bases between them. This CDR3 comprises 15 residues. Germline V lookup: CDR1 LGHNA, CDR2 YSLEER. CDR3 coding DNA: TGCGCCAGCAGCCAAGACGGCGGGCCCCCGTATACGCAGTATTTT. The encoded protein is CASSQDGGPPYTQYF.

Many counts were recorded for this clonotype. The chain's CDR3 is CASSLTEANYGYTF. The CDR3 region has the DNA TGTGCCAGCAGTTTGACCGAAGCTAACTATGGCTACACCTTC. J is TRBJ1-2 and V is TRBV28, with D unclear. The germline V and J ends were trimmed by 3 bases and 0 bases, with 8 bases remaining between them. Germline-derived CDR1 and CDR2 are MDHEN and SYDVKM. This CDR3 comprises 14 residues.

This clonotype was recorded at least ten times. The rearrangement uses TRBV18 and TRBJ1-1; D is possibly TRBD1 (5 bases). This CDR3 contains 14 residues. Germline lookup yields CDR1 KGHSH and CDR2 LQKENI. V shed 6 bases and J shed 8 bases, with 19 bases lying between them. Here the CDR3 DNA reads TGTGCCAGCTCCGTAACGGGGCAGGGAAGGGAAGCTTTCTTT. This translates into CASSVTGQGREAFF.

V gene TRBV18 combines with J gene TRBJ2-5; 12 bases map to TRBD2. Germline CDR1 KGHSH, CDR2 LQKENI. After removal of 8 bases from V and 2 bases from J, the junction contained 6 bases not matched to a gene. CDR3 length: 15 residues. The CDR3 region has the DNA TGTGCCAGCACTGGACTAGCGGGATCTCAAGAGACCCAGTACTTC. It specifies CASTGLAGSQETQYF.

This clonotype showed up many times. The chain uses TRBV29-1 and TRBJ2-1, with 13 bases matching TRBD2. V shed 4 bases, J shed 4 bases, and the junction held 7 bases outside the gene matches. Germline lookup yields CDR1 SQVTM and CDR2 ANQGSEA. This CDR3 region has 16 residues. CDR3 nucleotides: TGCAGCGTTGGGAACAGACTAGCGGGGGGATACAATGAGCAGTTCTTC. This gives the protein CSVGNRLAGGYNEQFF.